The clone carrying this T cell receptor (beta chain) was observed a few times. The antigen remains undetermined. Researchers ran the PCR with 60 Vbeta and 13 Jbeta primers. Source study methods: Later, an analysis found about 80 million unique TCR beta chains, and 10 million to 11 million of these were shared. Clones were sequenced by immunoSEQ multiplex PCR, and TCRdb holds only the in-frame ones, with some missing. That table is the source of V, J and clone size, and D and trimming were worked out from the DNA. The sample lists around 130,000 clones; roughly three quarters were seen once. Donors showed nominal health when sampled, although they likely had unrecorded immune exposures. J was trimmed by 2 bases and V by 1 base; bases with no gene match: 12. The CDR3 has 18 residues. This sample is drawn from a study of cytomegalovirus exposure and HLA in healthy donors. Findings and caveats of the study: Reportedly, a later analysis found an Asian-associated ancestry cluster had fewer N-insertions than the approximately 640-donor mean.

Sample: PBMCs. The sequence came from a young man in good health and CMV-seronegative. The V call is TRBV5-3, the J call TRBJ1-5; TRBD1 aligns across 7 bases. TRBV5-3 qualifies as an ORF whose function is uncertain. CDR3 protein: CARSLLGQSTGGNQPQHF. CDR3 DNA: TGTGCCAGAAGCTTGTTGGGACAGTCAACAGGTGGCAATCAGCCCCAGCATTTT.